The 14 T cell receptor beta chains listed next were all sequenced from one sample in a study of T cell responses to AZD1222 COVID-19 vaccine. TCRdb's table, derived via immunoSEQ multiplex PCR, lists solely in-frame clones and lacks some. The data contain 200,000 or so clones, just over 85% of them singletons. This material consisted of peripheral blood, taken on day 0 of AZD1222 vaccination. Receptor source: an adult in good health.

The chain combines TRBV30 with TRBJ1-2; D ambiguous. Germline-derived CDR1 and CDR2 are GTSNPN and SVGIG (reference sequence). There are 10 residues in the CDR3. V was pared by 4 bases and J by 7 bases, with 7 bases between. The CDR3 region has the DNA TGTGCCTGGATGAAGGGTGGCTACACCTTC. Translation: CAWMKGGYTF.

This clone was observed a single time. Written as DNA, the CDR3 is TGTGCCAGCAGGACTGACTCCTACGAGCAGTACTTC. The encoded protein is CASRTDSYEQYF. The V gene is TRBV2, the J gene TRBJ2-7; D unclear. V lost 6 bases and J 0 bases, leaving 6 bases between the germline ends. CDR1 and CDR2 (germline): SNHLY, FYNNEI. The CDR3 consists of 12 residues.

This rearrangement joins TRBV5-5 to TRBJ1-1, with TRBD1 matching 9 bases. Germline trimming cut 2 bases from V and 10 bases from J; bases unmatched to any gene: 12. This CDR3 has 15 residues. Germline V gene sequence: CDR1 SGHKS, CDR2 YYEKEE (reference sequence). Here the CDR3 reads CASSFSGTGNGGAFF. Here the CDR3 DNA reads TGTGCCAGCAGCTTTTCCGGGACAGGGAATGGGGGAGCTTTCTTT. Filled out from reference TRBV5-5 and TRBJ1-1, the complete variable domain reads DAGVTQSPTHLIKTRGQQVTLRCSPISGHKSVSWYQQVLGQGPQFIFQYYEKEERGRGNFPDRFSARQFPNYSSELNVNALLLGDSALYLCASSFSGTGNGGAFFGQGTRLTVV.

V usage is TRBV6-6 and J usage is TRBJ2-1; the match to TRBD1 covers 8 bases. V dropped 6 bases and J dropped 6; count of bases not matched to a gene: 10. Per germline, CDR1 MNHNY and CDR2 SVGAGI (reference sequence). The CDR3 spans 15 residues. CDR3 sequence reads: CASSRTGQGRNEQFF. The CDR3 DNA reads as TGTGCCAGCAGCCGAACCGGACAGGGTCGCAATGAGCAGTTCTTC.

This clone has just one count. The chain joins TRBV3-1 (or the pseudogene TRBV3-2) to TRBJ2-7, with TRBD2 matching 7 bases. Germline CDR1 reads LGHDT; CDR2 reads YNNKEL (reference sequence). The CDR3 length is 15 residues. Losses at the gene ends were 4 bases for V and 2 bases for J; bases not matched to a gene: 8. CDR3 DNA: TGTGCCAGCAGCCCCCTTTGGGGAGGGGCCTACGAGCAGTACTTC. This encodes CASSPLWGGAYEQYF.

The chain joins TRBV30 to TRBJ2-5; TRBD2 matches at 12 bases. CDR1 is GTSNPN and CDR2 is SVGIG in the germline V gene (reference sequence). The junction had 7 bases not matched to a gene; V was cut back by 0 bases and J by 5 bases. The CDR3 spans 16 residues. The CDR3 reads CAWSVPSGGAGETQYF. The CDR3 DNA reads as TGTGCCTGGAGTGTACCTAGCGGGGGGGCCGGTGAGACCCAGTACTTC.

This clone was found a few times. V gene TRBV7-2 combines with J gene TRBJ2-7; perhaps D is TRBD1 or TRBD2 (5 bases each). Per germline, CDR1 SGHTA and CDR2 FQGNSA. The ends were cut back, 4 bases at V and 0 bases at J, with 13 bases in the middle. The length of the CDR3 is 15 residues. CDR3: CASSSTGTVSYEQYF. The DNA for the CDR3 is TGTGCCAGCAGCTCCACCGGGACCGTCTCCTACGAGCAGTACTTC.

This sequence joins TRBV19 and TRBJ2-6, with D maybe TRBD1 (6 bases). Trimming shortened V by 10 bases and J by 1 base, and 8 bases separated the two germline ends. The CDR3 totals 13 residues. Germline CDR1 and CDR2: LNHDA and SQIVND (reference sequence). The CDR3 region has the DNA TGTGCCACAGGGGTGTCTGGGGCCAACGTCCTGACTTTC. This codes for CATGVSGANVLTF.

The sample holds one count of this clone. V usage is TRBV19 and J usage is TRBJ2-3; D call uncertain. Germline lookup yields CDR1 LNHDA and CDR2 SQIVND (reference sequence). The CDR3 runs 15 residues. Trimming shortened V by 3 bases and J by 0 bases, and 10 bases separated the two germline ends. CDR3 DNA sequence: TGTGCCAGTAGTATGGGCGTGACTAGCACAGATACGCAGTATTTT. This translates into CASSMGVTSTDTQYF.

The V and J genes are TRBV13 and TRBJ2-1; TRBD2 matches 9 bases. This CDR3 comprises 17 residues. The germline CDR1 and CDR2 sequences are PRHDT and FYEKMQ (reference sequence). V was pared by 6 bases and J by 1 base, with 10 bases of the junction left unmatched. CDR3 protein: CASRRNPSGESYNEQFF. The CDR3 nucleotides are TGTGCCAGCAGGCGAAACCCTAGCGGGGAGTCCTACAATGAGCAGTTCTTC. Based on the CDR3 plus reference TRBV13 and TRBJ2-1, the full variable domain is AAGVIQSPRHLIKEKRETATLKCYPIPRHDTVYWYQQGPGQDPQFLISFYEKMQSDKGSIPDRFSAQQFSDYHSELNMSSLELGDSALYFCASRRNPSGESYNEQFFGPGTRLTVL.

The chain links TRBV7-8 to TRBJ2-1, with TRBD2 matching over 12 bases. The CDR3 is made up of 15 amino acids. Germline values: CDR1 SGHVS, CDR2 FQNEAQ. V lost 3 bases and J lost 8; bases outside the gene matches: 5. CDR3 nucleotides: TGTGCCAGCAGCTTCCCTAGCGGGGGGGCAGATGAGCAGTTCTTC. Protein sequence: CASSFPSGGADEQFF.

This clone has just one count. This sequence joins TRBV6-5 and TRBJ1-2; 7 nucleotides align to TRBD1. CDR3 length equals 12 residues. Looked up from germline, CDR1 is MNHEY and CDR2 is SVGAGI. After removal of 10 bases from V and 6 bases from J, the junction contained 8 bases not matched to a gene. CDR3: CAISRDRHGYTF. The CDR3, as DNA: TGTGCCATCTCCCGGGACAGACATGGCTACACCTTC.

CDR3 sequence reads: CASRDSSYEQYF. Written as DNA, the CDR3 is TGTGCCAGCAGGGACAGTTCCTACGAGCAGTACTTC. This chain links TRBV27 with TRBJ2-7; D is possibly TRBD1 (6 bases). The V end lost 6 bases, the J end lost 1 base, and 7 bases lay between the germline ends. The CDR3 extends over 12 amino acids. The germline gives CDR1 MNHEY, CDR2 SMNVEV (reference sequence).

This clone was seen once. The chain recombines TRBV20-1 with TRBJ2-1; the D gene is possibly TRBD2 (6 bases). CDR3 length equals 16 residues. V was pared by 3 bases and J by 1 base, with 16 bases between. CDR1 is DFQATT, CDR2 SNEGSKA, per germline (reference sequence). The CDR3 DNA reads TGCAGTGCTAGTTGGCGGGGCGTAGGTTCCTACAATGAGCAGTTCTTC. Amino acid sequence: CSASWRGVGSYNEQFF.